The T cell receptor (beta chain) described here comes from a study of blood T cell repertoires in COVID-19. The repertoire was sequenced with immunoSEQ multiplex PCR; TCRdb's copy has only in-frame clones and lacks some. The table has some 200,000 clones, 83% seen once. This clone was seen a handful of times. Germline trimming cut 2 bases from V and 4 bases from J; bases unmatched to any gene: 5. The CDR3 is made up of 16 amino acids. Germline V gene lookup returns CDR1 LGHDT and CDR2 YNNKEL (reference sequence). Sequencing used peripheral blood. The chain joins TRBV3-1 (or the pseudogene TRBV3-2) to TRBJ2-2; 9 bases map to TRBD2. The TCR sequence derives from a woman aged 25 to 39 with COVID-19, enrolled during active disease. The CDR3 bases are TGTGCCAGCAGCCAATTTAGCGGGGGCCTCACCGGGGAGCTGTTTTTT. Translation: CASSQFSGGLTGELFF.